This T cell receptor (beta chain) was found in a study of T cells in Graves' hyperthyroidism and ophthalmopathy. Study in general: Blood from the periphery was taken at initial diagnosis, before any treatment.

The investigators amplified TCR beta CDR3 regions from RNA transcripts. A first-round RT-PCR of the TCR CDR3 used the HTBI primer set. Each CDR3 protein is one row after TCRdb ran MiXCR on the multiplex PCR reads. The data show approximately 210,000 distinct CDR3 sequences, with approximately 17% seen just once and roughly 50% held by the top ten. Hyperthyroidism, newly diagnosed and lasting under 2 months, affected patients aged 18 to 65. Whole-study results and caveats: In validation, the model predicted ophthalmopathy. These predictions came a median approximately six months before onset.

CDR3 length equals 15 residues. Trimming removed 5 bases from V and 3 bases from J, with 16 bases in between. On this clonotype itself: Antigen specificity is unknown.

Sequencing input: blood. This TCR was recovered from a man in his fifties with Graves' hyperthyroidism. V is TRBV12-3 or TRBV12-4 and J is TRBJ1-1, with D possibly TRBD1 on 6 matching bases. The CDR3 is CASSQRQVEDTEAFF. The CDR3 DNA is TGTGCCAGCAGTCAACGACAGGTTGAGGACACTGAAGCTTTCTTT.